This TCR beta chain was recorded in a study of cytomegalovirus exposure and HLA in healthy donors. Overall study findings and caveats: In terms of immune exposure information, only CMV serostatus was available. Several of the most significant clusters appeared, in a later analysis, to be linked to common viral pathogens. Excluded were some V segments that proved indistinguishable, including TRBV6-2 and TRBV6-3.

Germline CDR1 and CDR2: SGHRS and YFSETQ. The CDR3 sequence is 15 residues long. V shed 4 bases, J shed 11 bases, and the junction held 14 bases outside the gene matches. With regard to this clone: Its cognate antigen is unknown.

The PCR ran on 60 Vbeta and 13 Jbeta primers. Sequencing used immunoSEQ multiplex PCR; TCRdb keeps in-frame clones, though not all of them. There are some 120,000 clones in the sample; roughly 80% occur only once, and around 3.7% lies in the top ten. This clonotype was obtained from a man aged 25-40 years in good health and CMV-seronegative. Sequencing input: PBMCs. V and J are TRBV5-1 and TRBJ1-4, with 7 bases aligning to TRBD1. The CDR3, as DNA: TGCGCCAGCAGCCTAGACCCGGGACAGCACGTGAAACTGTTTTTT. Amino acid sequence: CASSLDPGQHVKLFF.